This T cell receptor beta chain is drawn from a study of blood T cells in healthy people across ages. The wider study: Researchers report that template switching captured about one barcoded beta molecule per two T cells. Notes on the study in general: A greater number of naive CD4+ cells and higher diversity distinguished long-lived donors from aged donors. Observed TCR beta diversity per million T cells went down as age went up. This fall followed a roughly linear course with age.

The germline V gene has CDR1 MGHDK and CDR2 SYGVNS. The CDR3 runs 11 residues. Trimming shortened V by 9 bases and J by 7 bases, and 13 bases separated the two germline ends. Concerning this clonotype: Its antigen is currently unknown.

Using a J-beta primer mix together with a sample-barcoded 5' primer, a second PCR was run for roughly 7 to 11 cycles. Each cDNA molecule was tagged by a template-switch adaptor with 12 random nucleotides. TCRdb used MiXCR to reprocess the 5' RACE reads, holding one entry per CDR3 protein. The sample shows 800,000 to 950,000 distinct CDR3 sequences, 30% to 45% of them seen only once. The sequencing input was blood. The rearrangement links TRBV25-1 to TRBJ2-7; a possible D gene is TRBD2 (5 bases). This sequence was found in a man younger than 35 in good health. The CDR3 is CARGGRVEQYF. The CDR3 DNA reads TGTGCCAGAGGAGGCCGTGTTGAGCAGTACTTC.